This entry features one TCR beta chain sequence. Per the germline V gene, CDR1 is DFQATT and CDR2 is SNEGSKA (reference sequence). The CDR3 spans 17 residues. The ends were cut back, 1 base at V and 0 bases at J, with 17 bases in the middle. Samples each had at least 5 micrograms of total RNA extracted. A second roughly 6 to 11 cycle PCR used barcoded and J-beta primers. Researchers report that a template-switch adaptor with 12 random nucleotides tagged each cDNA molecule. In TCRdb, the 5' RACE reads were re-called with MiXCR into one record per CDR3 protein. The repertoire consists of about 640,000 distinct CDR3 sequences, with roughly 53% occurring once and the leading ten covering about two fifths. The data belong to a study of blood T cells in healthy people across ages. Study summary: Capture by template switching was about one barcoded beta molecule per two T cells.

The source is a man aged 55 to 69 in good health. The chain has TRBV20-1 and TRBJ2-3; no reliable D call. The sample taken for sequencing was blood. The CDR3 nucleotides are TGCAGTGCTAGAGGTCCCAGGTCTGGGGTTAGCACAGATACGCAGTATTTT. Residues: CSARGPRSGVSTDTQYF.